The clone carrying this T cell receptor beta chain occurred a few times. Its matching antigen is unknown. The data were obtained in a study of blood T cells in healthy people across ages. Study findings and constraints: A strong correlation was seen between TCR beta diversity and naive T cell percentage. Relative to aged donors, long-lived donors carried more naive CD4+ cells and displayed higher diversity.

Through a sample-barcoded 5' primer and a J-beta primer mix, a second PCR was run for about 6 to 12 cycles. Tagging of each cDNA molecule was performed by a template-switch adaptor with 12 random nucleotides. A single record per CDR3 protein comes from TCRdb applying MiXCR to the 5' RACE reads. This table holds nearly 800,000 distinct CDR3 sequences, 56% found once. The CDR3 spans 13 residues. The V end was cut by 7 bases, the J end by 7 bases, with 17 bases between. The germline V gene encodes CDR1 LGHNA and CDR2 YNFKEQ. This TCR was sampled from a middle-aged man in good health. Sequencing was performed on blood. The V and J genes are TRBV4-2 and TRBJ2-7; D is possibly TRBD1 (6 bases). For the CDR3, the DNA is TGTGCCAGCAATACAGGGCTTTACAATGAGCAGTACTTC. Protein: CASNTGLYNEQYF.